The clone carrying this T cell receptor (beta chain) was recorded at least ten times. This record comes from a study of neurological immune-mediated disorders. The CDR3 totals 11 residues. V was cut by 8 bases and J by 6 bases, with 13 bases left in between. CDR1 and CDR2 from the germline V gene are SQVTM and ANQGSEA. Synthesis of cDNA was performed by 5'RACE using 10-nucleotide random UMIs. TCRdb re-called the 5' RACE reads through MiXCR, storing one row per CDR3 protein. The sample consists of over 55,000 distinct CDR3 sequences, 9.5% to 12% of them appearing once. Sample time point: longitudinal time-point 1 (baseline).

This receptor was identified in a male donor with HTLV-1-associated myelopathy (HAM/TSP). What was sequenced was PBMCs. This chain uses TRBV29-1 with TRBJ1-1; D not resolved. Here the CDR3 DNA reads TGCAGCACTGGGAGTGGGCCTGAAGCTTTCTTT. Protein product: CSTGSGPEAFF.